This T cell receptor (beta chain) was observed in a study of beta chain features in type 1 diabetes. Study as a whole: Age and gender were similar between patients and healthy donors, as were cell yields. General study results and limits: A closer apparent resemblance between naive, central memory and Treg TCRB repertoires was seen in patients than in healthy donors. More deletions and fewer insertions at VDJ junctions were found in patients with type 1 diabetes.

V gave up 6 bases and J gave up 1 base; unmatched junction bases: 3. Germline values: CDR1 MNHEY, CDR2 SMNVEV (reference sequence). CDR3 length equals 13 residues. The study reverse transcribed the entire isolated RNA, so it sequenced expressed TCRB transcripts. Using immunoSEQ multiplex PCR, the repertoire was profiled, and TCRdb retains in-frame clones only, with some absent. The sample yields roughly 350,000 clones, approximately 10% seen once. This clone appeared a few times. Antigen: not known. Every single donor gave one heparinised blood draw, and these averaged about 116 mL. The sequenced sample was naive CD4+ T cells from blood. The sequence was obtained from a woman aged 30 to 39 in good health. The J gene is TRBJ2-7, the V gene TRBV27, with TRBD1 identical over 7 bases. CDR3 sequence reads: CASSLTGSYEQYF. The CDR3, as DNA: TGTGCCAGCAGCCTGACAGGGTCCTACGAGCAGTACTTC.